This is a list of T cell receptor beta chains from one sample in a study of spatial heterogeneity in lung cancer. MiXCR, run by TCRdb on the 5' RACE reads, gives a single entry per CDR3 protein. The table shows approximately 56,000 distinct CDR3 sequences, with roughly 7% occurring only once. The sample consisted of PBMCs, taken at follow-up. Every receptor here comes from a female donor with early-stage non-small cell lung cancer. The CDR3 runs from the conserved cysteine through the conserved F or W. Each record gives: J gene, D gene, V gene, clone size, CDR3 protein, CDR3 DNA. D genes are given only for firm matches. The listing skips clone size in some rows; elsewhere it reads once, few, many or a size class.

TRBJ1-1	TRBD1	TRBV7-9	many	CASSPTGVTEAFF	TGTGCCAGCAGCCCAACAGGGGTCACTGAAGCTTTCTTT
TRBJ2-1	.	TRBV4-1	many	CASSHLAPPYNEQFF	TGCGCCAGCAGCCATCTAGCGCCCCCCTACAATGAGCAGTTCTTC
TRBJ2-4	.	TRBV20-1	many	CSATRGAKNIQYF	TGCAGTGCCACCCGGGGGGCCAAAAACATTCAGTACTTC
TRBJ1-2	TRBD1	TRBV7-9	.	CASSRTGRAYGYTF	TGTGCCAGCAGCCGGACAGGGCGGGCCTATGGCTACACCTTC
TRBJ2-5	.	TRBV5-6	.	CASSLGGATVQETQYF	TGTGCCAGCAGCCTTGGCGGAGCTACAGTTCAAGAGACCCAGTACTTC
TRBJ2-3	.	TRBV24-1	few	CATSDRTDLTDTQYF	TGTGCCACCAGTGACCGGACGGACCTCACAGATACGCAGTATTTT
TRBJ1-3	.	TRBV5-1	many	CASSSDRPGNTIYF	TGCGCCAGCAGCTCTGACAGACCTGGAAACACCATATATTTT
TRBJ2-6	.	TRBV10-1	few	CASSEGGSGANVLTF	TGCGCCAGCAGTGAAGGGGGCTCTGGGGCCAACGTCCTGACTTTC
TRBJ2-3	.	TRBV20-1	.	CSAVVSGADTQYF	TGCAGTGCCGTAGTCTCGGGGGCAGATACGCAGTATTTT
TRBJ1-4	.	TRBV4-1	.	CASSPPPLAGEKLFF	TGCGCCAGCAGCCCCCCCCCGCTCGCCGGAGAAAAACTGTTTTTT
TRBJ2-3	.	TRBV4-1	many	CASSQTGLNADTQYF	TGCGCCAGCAGCCAAACGGGACTTAACGCAGATACGCAGTATTTT
TRBJ1-2	.	TRBV19	.	CASRYSNYGYTF	TGTGCCAGTAGGTACAGTAACTATGGCTACACCTTC
TRBJ2-3	.	TRBV28	.	CASNGGGPDTQYF	TGTGCCAGCAATGGGGGGGGCCCAGATACGCAGTATTTT
TRBJ1-1	TRBD1	TRBV11-2	many	CASSLGTGPNTEAFF	TGTGCCAGCAGCTTAGGGACAGGGCCGAACACTGAAGCTTTCTTT
TRBJ2-5	.	TRBV20-1	.	CSPNPLGEETQYF	TGCAGCCCTAACCCTCTCGGGGAGGAGACCCAGTACTTC
TRBJ2-1	TRBD1	TRBV18	many	CASSRTGGSEQFF	TGTGCCAGCTCCCGGACAGGGGGCAGTGAGCAGTTCTTC
TRBJ1-2	TRBD1	TRBV5-6	.	CASTVQTGTDLYGYTF	TGTGCCAGCACAGTTCAGACCGGGACAGATCTCTATGGCTACACCTTC
TRBJ2-2	TRBD1	TRBV10-2	few	CASSNTQGAGELFF	TGCGCCAGCAGTAACACACAGGGGGCCGGGGAGCTGTTTTTT
TRBJ2-2	.	TRBV7-3	.	CASRPSSGLAGELFF	TGTGCCAGCAGACCCTCGTCTGGGCTTGCCGGGGAGCTGTTTTTT
TRBJ2-2	.	TRBV6-5	many	CASRGGDLNTGELFF	TGTGCCAGCAGGGGTGGGGACCTGAACACCGGGGAGCTGTTTTTT
TRBJ2-1	TRBD2	TRBV6-2/TRBV6-3	few	CASRGFTRLPLAEPNEQFF	TGTGCCAGCAGGGGGTTTACCCGACTCCCGCTAGCGGAGCCGAATGAGCAGTTCTTC
TRBJ2-1	TRBD1	TRBV5-4	many	CASSFGGQGANEQFF	TGTGCCAGCAGCTTTGGGGGACAGGGCGCTAATGAGCAGTTCTTC
TRBJ1-6	.	TRBV3-1	.	CASSLAGNSPLHF	TGTGCCAGCAGCTTGGCCGGGAATTCACCCCTCCACTTT
TRBJ1-2	.	TRBV14	many	CASSQGGQPSDGYTF	TGTGCCAGCAGCCAAGGTGGGCAGCCGTCGGATGGCTACACCTTC
TRBJ2-1	TRBD2	TRBV12-3/TRBV12-4	.	CASRRTSPYNEQFF	TGTGCCAGCAGGCGGACTAGCCCCTACAATGAGCAGTTCTTC
TRBJ2-7	.	TRBV7-9	many	CASMSPAASYEQYF	TGTGCCAGCATGTCACCTGCAGCATCCTACGAGCAGTACTTC
TRBJ1-2	TRBD1	TRBV7-8	.	CASSSETGNYGYTF	TGTGCCAGCAGCTCCGAGACAGGGAACTATGGCTACACCTTC
TRBJ2-7	.	TRBV27	.	CASSLVGGLYYEQYF	TGTGCCAGCAGTTTGGTGGGGGGCCTTTACTACGAGCAGTACTTC
TRBJ2-2	.	TRBV7-8	many	CASRPQGGVTGELFF	TGTGCCAGCAGACCTCAGGGGGGAGTAACCGGGGAGCTGTTTTTT
TRBJ1-4	.	TRBV7-2	many	CASSSYPTGLGEKLFF	TGTGCCAGCAGCTCCTACCCGACAGGATTGGGTGAAAAACTGTTTTTT
TRBJ2-5	.	TRBV10-1	many	CARRGTQYF	TGCGCCAGGCGAGGGACCCAGTACTTC
TRBJ2-3	.	TRBV5-1	.	CASSLEGRSTDTQYF	TGCGCCAGCAGCTTGGAGGGGAGGTCCACAGATACGCAGTATTTT
TRBJ2-6	TRBD1	TRBV6-2/TRBV6-3	many	CASSKTGKGANVLTF	TGTGCCAGCAGTAAGACAGGGAAGGGGGCCAACGTCCTGACTTTC
TRBJ2-7	.	TRBV9	many	CASSPRTQGAGEQYF	TGTGCCAGCAGCCCTCGAACCCAGGGCGCCGGCGAGCAGTACTTC
TRBJ2-2	TRBD1	TRBV4-1	few	CASSQPIRTGGSNTGELFF	TGCGCCAGCAGCCAACCCATAAGGACAGGGGGCTCGAACACCGGGGAGCTGTTTTTT
TRBJ2-7	.	TRBV12-3/TRBV12-4	.	CASSFGTKYEQYF	TGTGCCAGCAGTTTTGGGACCAAGTACGAGCAGTACTTC
TRBJ1-2	.	TRBV20-1	few	CSARDEGPYGYTF	TGCAGTGCTAGAGACGAGGGGCCCTATGGCTACACCTTC
TRBJ2-2	.	TRBV29-1	many	CSVIGSVETGELFF	TGCAGTGTTATAGGGTCGGTGGAGACCGGGGAGCTGTTTTTT
TRBJ2-3	TRBD1	TRBV12-3/TRBV12-4	once	CASILDRVGTDTQYF	TGTGCCAGCATCTTGGACAGGGTAGGCACAGATACGCAGTATTTT